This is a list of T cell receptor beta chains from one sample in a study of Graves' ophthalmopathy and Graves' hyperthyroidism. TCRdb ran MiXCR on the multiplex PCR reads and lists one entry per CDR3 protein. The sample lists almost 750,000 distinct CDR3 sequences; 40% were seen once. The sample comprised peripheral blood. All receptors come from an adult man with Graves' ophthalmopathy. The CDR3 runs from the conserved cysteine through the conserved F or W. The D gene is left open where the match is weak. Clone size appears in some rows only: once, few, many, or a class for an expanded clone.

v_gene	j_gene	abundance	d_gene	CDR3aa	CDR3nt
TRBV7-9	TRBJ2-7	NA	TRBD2	CASSQGLAGERQYF	TGTGCCAGCAGCCAGGGACTAGCGGGAGAAAGGCAGTACTTC
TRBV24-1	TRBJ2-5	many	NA	CATSDGGTAETQYF	TGTGCCACCAGTGATGGAGGGACCGCGGAGACCCAGTACTTC
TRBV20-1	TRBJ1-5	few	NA	CSARYGNQPQHF	TGCAGTGCTAGGTACGGGAATCAGCCCCAGCATTTT
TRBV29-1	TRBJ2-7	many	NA	CSVDPGSYEQYF	TGCAGCGTTGACCCAGGGAGCTACGAGCAGTACTTC
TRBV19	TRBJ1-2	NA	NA	CASSMYTPDYGYTF	TGTGCCAGTAGTATGTACACACCCGACTATGGCTACACCTTC
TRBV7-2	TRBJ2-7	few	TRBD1	CASSFDRGMGYEQYF	TGTGCCAGCAGCTTTGACAGGGGTATGGGCTACGAGCAGTACTTC
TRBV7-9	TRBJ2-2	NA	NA	CTSSRFNTGELFF	TGTACCAGCAGCCGTTTTAACACCGGGGAGCTGTTTTTT
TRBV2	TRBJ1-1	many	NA	CASSEGDYTEAFF	TGTGCCAGCAGTGAGGGGGATTACACTGAAGCTTTCTTT
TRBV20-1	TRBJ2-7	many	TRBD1	CSAAPGQGSEQYF	TGCAGTGCTGCCCCGGGACAGGGCTCCGAGCAGTACTTC
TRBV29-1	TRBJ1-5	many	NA	CSVELGLGGNQPQHF	TGCAGCGTTGAATTGGGTCTTGGGGGCAATCAGCCCCAGCATTTT
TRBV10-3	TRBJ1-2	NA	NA	CASSDSFPNYGYTF	TGTGCCAGCAGTGACAGTTTTCCTAACTATGGCTACACCTTC
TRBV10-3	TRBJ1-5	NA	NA	CAISGGGFNQPQHF	TGTGCCATCAGTGGCGGAGGGTTCAATCAGCCCCAGCATTTT
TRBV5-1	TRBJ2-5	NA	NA	CASSHQGLSIQETQYF	TGCGCCAGCAGTCACCAGGGACTCTCAATCCAAGAGACCCAGTACTTC
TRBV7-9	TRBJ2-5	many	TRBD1	CASSLRRTGVGTQYF	TGTGCCAGCAGCTTACGCCGGACAGGGGTGGGGACCCAGTACTTC
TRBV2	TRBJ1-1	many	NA	CASVWTVEAFF	TGTGCCAGCGTGTGGACAGTTGAAGCTTTCTTT
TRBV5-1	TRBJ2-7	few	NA	CASSLGDNYEQYF	TGCGCCAGCAGCTTGGGGGACAACTACGAGCAGTACTTC
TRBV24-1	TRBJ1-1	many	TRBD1	CATRGQAWETLNTEAFF	TGTGCCACCAGGGGACAGGCGTGGGAGACTTTGAACACTGAAGCTTTCTTT
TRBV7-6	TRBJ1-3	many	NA	CASSPGWVPGNTIYF	TGTGCCAGCAGCCCAGGTTGGGTCCCTGGAAACACCATATATTTT
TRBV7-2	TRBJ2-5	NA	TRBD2	CASSLGGTSEQETQYF	TGTGCCAGCAGCTTAGGCGGGACTAGCGAGCAAGAGACCCAGTACTTC
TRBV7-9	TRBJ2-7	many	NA	CASVPPDLSYEQYF	TGTGCCAGCGTCCCCCCCGACCTCTCCTACGAGCAGTACTTC